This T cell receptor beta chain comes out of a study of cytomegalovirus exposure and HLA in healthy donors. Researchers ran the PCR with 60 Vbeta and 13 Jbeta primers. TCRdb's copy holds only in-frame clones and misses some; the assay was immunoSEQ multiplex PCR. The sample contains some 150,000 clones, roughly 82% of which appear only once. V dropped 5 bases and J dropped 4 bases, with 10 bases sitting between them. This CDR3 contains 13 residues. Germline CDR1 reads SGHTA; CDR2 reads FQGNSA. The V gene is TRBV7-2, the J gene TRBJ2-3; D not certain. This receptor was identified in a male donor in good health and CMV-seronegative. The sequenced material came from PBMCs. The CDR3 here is CASSPRLADTQYF. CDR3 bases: TGTGCCAGCAGCCCCCGACTGGCAGATACGCAGTATTTT.